This passage covers 10 T cell receptor beta chains from one sample sequenced in a study of molecular identifiers for immune sequencing clone quantification. TCRdb redid the calling of the PCR reads with MiXCR, one entry per CDR3 protein. The sample carries about half a million distinct CDR3 sequences, about a fifth recorded once. Material: naive CD8+ T cells from blood, with Jurkat cell RNA spiked in. Documented subset: FACS-sorted CD8+CD4-CCR7+CD45RA+ naive T cells. The receptors stem from a human donor in good health. Some libraries in this study had Jurkat cell RNA spiked in.

The chain has TRBV7-6 and TRBJ2-3, with D unclear. The CDR3 length is 15 residues. Trimming left V 0 bases short and J 2 bases short, with 9 bases between. From germline, CDR1 is SGHVS and CDR2 FNYEAQ. CDR3 in DNA: TGTGCCAGCAGCTTAGCGGGTTTCCCCACAGATACGCAGTATTTT. Residues: CASSLAGFPTDTQYF.

The table lists this clonotype with many counts. The CDR3 DNA reads as TGTGCCATCAGTGATTCTCTTTACGAGCAGTACTTC. The encoded protein is CAISDSLYEQYF. The J gene is TRBJ2-7, the V gene TRBV10-3; D gene unclear. Germline CDR1 and CDR2: ENHRY and SYGVKD. CDR3 length: 12 residues. Trimming stripped 3 bases from V and 4 bases from J, with 7 bases between.

This clonotype was counted a few times. V usage is TRBV12-5 and J usage is TRBJ2-5; 10 positions match TRBD1. Germline CDR1 and CDR2: LGHNT and FRNRAP. Trimming removed 0 bases from V and 7 bases from J; junction bases left unmatched: 5. The CDR3 covers 15 residues. DNA of the CDR3: TGTGCTAGTGGTTTGGTGACAGGGGGCGCAGTGACCCAGTACTTC. Protein sequence: CASGLVTGGAVTQYF.

The chain has TRBV4-3 and TRBJ2-3; D is undetermined. Germline CDR1 reads LGHNA; CDR2 reads YSLEER. CDR3 length: 13 residues. V lost 5 bases and J lost 3, with 9 bases in between. CDR3 protein: CASSVSRTDTQYF. The CDR3 region has the DNA TGCGCCAGCAGCGTGAGCCGAACAGATACGCAGTATTTT.

The rearrangement links TRBV19 to TRBJ1-1, with no clear D. V was pared by 2 bases and J by 0 bases, with 13 bases between. CDR1 and CDR2 from the germline V gene are LNHDA and SQIVND (reference sequence). The CDR3 extends over 16 amino acids. Here the CDR3 reads CASSIMGAGMNTEAFF. Written as DNA, the CDR3 is TGTGCCAGTAGTATAATGGGTGCAGGAATGAACACTGAAGCTTTCTTT.

This clonotype appeared a few times. The chain combines TRBV6-2 or TRBV6-3 with TRBJ2-1; D gene ambiguous. The CDR3 is 15 residues long. Germline values: CDR1 MNHEY, CDR2 SVGEGT. V was pared by 1 base and J by 0 bases, with 7 bases between. CDR3 sequence (DNA): TGTGCCAGCAGTTACTGGGCTAGCTCCTACAATGAGCAGTTCTTC. This gives the protein CASSYWASSYNEQFF.

The table lists this clonotype with a count of one. Given a much more abundant clone one base away, this may be a read error. This sequence joins TRBV7-2 and TRBJ2-5; possibly TRBD1 for D (6 bases). This CDR3 region has 15 residues. Germline CDR1 and CDR2: SGHTA and FQGNSA. The CDR3 sequence is CAGSFPGTKQETQYF. The CDR3 nucleotides read TGTGCCGGCAGCTTCCCCGGGACAAAACAAGAGACCCAGTACTTC.

This clonotype was picked up many times. This chain connects TRBV4-2 to TRBJ2-1, with 12 bases identical to TRBD2. The CDR3 covers 15 residues. The junction had 10 bases not matched to a gene; V was cut back by 4 bases and J by 12 bases. Per the germline V gene, CDR1 is LGHNA and CDR2 is YNFKEQ. DNA of the CDR3: TGTGCCAGCAGCCGGAGACTAGCGGGAGTTCAGGTGCAGTTCTTC. It codes for CASSRRLAGVQVQFF.

As for this clonotype: It is likely a read error, because the conserved phenylalanine at the end of the CDR3 is missing. The V and J genes are TRBV2 and TRBJ1-1, with D perhaps matching TRBD1 (6 bases). There are 14 residues in the CDR3. Between the trimmed V and J ends, which lost 5 bases and 1 base, there was a span of 11 bases. CDR1 and CDR2 from the germline V gene are SNHLY and FYNNEI. The CDR3 coding sequence is TGTGCCAGCAGTTTAACGACAGGGAACACTGAAGCTTTCTCT. This encodes CASSLTTGNTEAFS.

This clonotype was recorded a few times. The rearrangement joins TRBV7-2 to TRBJ2-7; tentative D call: TRBD1 (6 bases). The CDR3 spans 17 residues. The ends were cut back, 8 bases at V and 1 base at J, with 24 bases in the middle. Germline CDR1 and CDR2: SGHTA and FQGNSA. The CDR3 DNA sequence: TGTGCCAGCGGCCTCTCAGGGGCCAGAATCCAATCCTACGAGCAGTACTTC. Protein: CASGLSGARIQSYEQYF.